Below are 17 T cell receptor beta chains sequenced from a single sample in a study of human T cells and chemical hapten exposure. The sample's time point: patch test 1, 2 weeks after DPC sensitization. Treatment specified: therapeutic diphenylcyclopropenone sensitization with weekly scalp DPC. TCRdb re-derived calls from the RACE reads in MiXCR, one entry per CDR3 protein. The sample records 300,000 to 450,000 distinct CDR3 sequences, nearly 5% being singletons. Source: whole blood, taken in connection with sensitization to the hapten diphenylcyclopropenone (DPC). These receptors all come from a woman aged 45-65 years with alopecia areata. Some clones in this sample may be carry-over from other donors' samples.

The CDR3 DNA reads as TGTGCCAGCAGTTTTGACAGGACGGCCTACGAGCAGTACTTC. Residues: CASSFDRTAYEQYF. The chain combines TRBV12-3 or TRBV12-4 with TRBJ2-7; tentatively, D is TRBD1 (6 bases). V was shortened by 3 bases and J by 2 bases, with 11 bases between the two germline ends. This CDR3 has 14 amino acids.

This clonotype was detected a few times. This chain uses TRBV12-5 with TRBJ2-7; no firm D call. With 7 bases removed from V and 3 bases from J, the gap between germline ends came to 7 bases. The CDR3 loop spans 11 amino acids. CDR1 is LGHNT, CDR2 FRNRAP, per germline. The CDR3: CASAKDYEQYF. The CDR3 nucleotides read TGTGCTAGTGCGAAGGACTACGAGCAGTACTTC. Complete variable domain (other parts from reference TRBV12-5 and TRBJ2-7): DARVTQTPRHKVTEMGQEVTMRCQPILGHNTVFWYRQTMMQGLELLAYFRNRAPLDDSGMPKDRFSAEMPDATLATLKIQPSEPRDSAVYFCASAKDYEQYFGPGTRLTVT.

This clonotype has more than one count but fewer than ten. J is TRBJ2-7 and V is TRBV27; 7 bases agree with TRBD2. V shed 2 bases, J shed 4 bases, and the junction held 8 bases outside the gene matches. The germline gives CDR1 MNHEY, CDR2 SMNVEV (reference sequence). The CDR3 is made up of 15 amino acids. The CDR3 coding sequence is TGTGCCAGCAGTTTAGCGGGAGCCCTCCCTTACGAGCAGTACTTC. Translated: CASSLAGALPYEQYF.

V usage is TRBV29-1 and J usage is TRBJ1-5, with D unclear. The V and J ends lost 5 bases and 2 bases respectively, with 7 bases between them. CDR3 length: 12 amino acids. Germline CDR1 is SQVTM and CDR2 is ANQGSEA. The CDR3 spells CSVKQRNQPQHF. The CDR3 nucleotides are TGCAGCGTTAAGCAGCGCAATCAGCCCCAGCATTTT.

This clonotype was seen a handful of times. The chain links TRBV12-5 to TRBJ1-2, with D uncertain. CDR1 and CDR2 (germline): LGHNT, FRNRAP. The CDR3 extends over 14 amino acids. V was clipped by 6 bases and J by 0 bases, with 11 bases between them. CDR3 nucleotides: TGTGCTAGTGGCCCCTCTAGCCCTAACTATGGCTACACCTTC. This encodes CASGPSSPNYGYTF.

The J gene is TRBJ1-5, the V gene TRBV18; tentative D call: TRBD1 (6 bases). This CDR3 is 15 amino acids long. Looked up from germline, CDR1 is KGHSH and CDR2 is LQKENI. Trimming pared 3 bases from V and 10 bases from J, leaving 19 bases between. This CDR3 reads CASSPLGGTSIPQHF. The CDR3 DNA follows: TGTGCCAGCTCACCCTTGGGGGGGACATCAATCCCCCAGCATTTT.

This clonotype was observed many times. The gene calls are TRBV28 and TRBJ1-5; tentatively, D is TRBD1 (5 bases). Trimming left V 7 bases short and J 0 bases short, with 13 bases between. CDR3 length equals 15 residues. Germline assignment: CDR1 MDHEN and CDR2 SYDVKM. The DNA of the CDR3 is TGTGCCAGCAACCCGGGACGGCTTAGCAATCAGCCCCAGCATTTT. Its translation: CASNPGRLSNQPQHF. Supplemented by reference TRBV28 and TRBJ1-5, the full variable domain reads DVKVTQSSRYLVKRTGEKVFLECVQDMDHENMFWYRQDPGLGLRLIYFSYDVKMKEKGDIPEGYSVSREKKERFSLILESASTNQTSMYLCASNPGRLSNQPQHFGDGTRLSIL.

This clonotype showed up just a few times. This chain's CDR3 is CSVPSRDSNYGYTF. As DNA, the CDR3 is TGCAGCGTCCCTTCCCGGGACAGTAACTATGGCTACACCTTC. The genes are TRBV29-1 and TRBJ1-2, with 7 bases aligning to TRBD1. After removal of 6 bases from V and 1 base from J, the junction contained 8 bases not matched to a gene. The CDR3 contains 14 residues. Germline CDR1 and CDR2: SQVTM and ANQGSEA.

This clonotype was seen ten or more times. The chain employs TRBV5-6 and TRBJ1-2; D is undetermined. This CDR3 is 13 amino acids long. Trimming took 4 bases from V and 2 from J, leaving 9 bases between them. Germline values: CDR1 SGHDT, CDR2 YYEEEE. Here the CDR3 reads CASSLNRNYGYTF. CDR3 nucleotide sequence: TGTGCCAGCAGCCTCAATAGAAACTATGGCTACACCTTC.

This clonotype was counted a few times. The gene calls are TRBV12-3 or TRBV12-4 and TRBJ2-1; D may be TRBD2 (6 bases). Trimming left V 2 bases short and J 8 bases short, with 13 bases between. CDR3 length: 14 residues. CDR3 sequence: CASSLLGGFDEQFF. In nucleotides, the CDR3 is TGTGCCAGCAGTTTACTCGGAGGGTTCGATGAGCAGTTCTTC.

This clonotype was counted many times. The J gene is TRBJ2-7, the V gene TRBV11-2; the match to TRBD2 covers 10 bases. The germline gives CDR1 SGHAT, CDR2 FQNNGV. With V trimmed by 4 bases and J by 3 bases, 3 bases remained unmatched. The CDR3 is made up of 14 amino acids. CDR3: CASSSRTSGYEQYF. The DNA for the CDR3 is TGTGCCAGCAGCTCCAGGACTAGCGGCTACGAGCAGTACTTC. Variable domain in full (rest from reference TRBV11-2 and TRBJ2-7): EAGVAQSPRYKIIEKRQSVAFWCNPISGHATLYWYQQILGQGPKLLIQFQNNGVVDDSQLPKDRFSAERLKGVDSTLKIQPAKLEDSAVYLCASSSRTSGYEQYFGPGTRLTVT.

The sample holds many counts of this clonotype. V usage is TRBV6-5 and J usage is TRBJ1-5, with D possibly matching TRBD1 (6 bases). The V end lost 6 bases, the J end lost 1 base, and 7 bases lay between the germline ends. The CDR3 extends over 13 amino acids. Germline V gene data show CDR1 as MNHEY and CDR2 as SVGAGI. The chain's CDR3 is CASSDRSNQPQHF. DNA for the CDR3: TGTGCCAGCAGCGACAGGAGCAATCAGCCCCAGCATTTT.

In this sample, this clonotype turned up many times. Here the CDR3 DNA reads TGTGCCAGTAGCTCCGGGACAAGCTCCTACGAGCAGTACTTC. It translates to CASSSGTSSYEQYF. The V call is TRBV19, the J call TRBJ2-7, with a weak D call TRBD1 (6 bases). The CDR3 loop spans 14 amino acids. Per germline, CDR1 LNHDA and CDR2 SQIVND (reference sequence). The V end was cut by 6 bases, the J end by 0 bases, with 12 bases between.

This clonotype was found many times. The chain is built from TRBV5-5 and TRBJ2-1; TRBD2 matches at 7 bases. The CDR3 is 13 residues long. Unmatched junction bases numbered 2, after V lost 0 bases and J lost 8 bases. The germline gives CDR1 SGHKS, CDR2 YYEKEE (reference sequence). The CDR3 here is CASSLGLAHEQFF. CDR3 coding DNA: TGTGCCAGCAGCTTGGGACTAGCCCATGAGCAGTTCTTC.

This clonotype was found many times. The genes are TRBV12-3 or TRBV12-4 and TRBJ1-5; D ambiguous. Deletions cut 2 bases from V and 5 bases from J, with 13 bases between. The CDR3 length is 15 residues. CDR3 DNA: TGTGCCAGCAGTTTATCAGGAGGCGCCCATCAGCCCCAGCATTTT. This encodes CASSLSGGAHQPQHF.

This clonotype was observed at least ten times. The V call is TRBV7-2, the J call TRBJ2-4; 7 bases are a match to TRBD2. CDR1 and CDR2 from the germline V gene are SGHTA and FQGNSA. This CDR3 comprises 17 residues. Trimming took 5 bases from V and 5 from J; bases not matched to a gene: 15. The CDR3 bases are TGTGCCAGCAGCCCGAGATGGGGGGAGGGAGGCCAAAACATTCAGTACTTC. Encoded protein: CASSPRWGEGGQNIQYF.

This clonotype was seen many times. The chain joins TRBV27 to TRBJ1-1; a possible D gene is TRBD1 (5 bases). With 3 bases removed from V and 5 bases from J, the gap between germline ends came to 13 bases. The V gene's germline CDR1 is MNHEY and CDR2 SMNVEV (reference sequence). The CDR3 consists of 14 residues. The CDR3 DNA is TGTGCCAGCAGTTTTCGGCAGGGCCTGACTGAAGCTTTCTTT. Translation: CASSFRQGLTEAFF.